The 3 T cell receptor beta chains in this list originate from one sample, sequenced in a study of blood T cell repertoires in COVID-19. Here immunoSEQ multiplex PCR was the method, and the copy in TCRdb shows in-frame clones only, minus some. The data contain roughly 150,000 clones, approximately 84% of them seen just once; the ten biggest clones take up about 14%. The sequencing input was peripheral blood. The receptors stem from a woman older than 75 with acute or convalescent COVID-19.

This chain links TRBV27 with TRBJ1-2; 8 nucleotides match TRBD1. The CDR3 has 12 residues. Germline V lookup: CDR1 MNHEY, CDR2 SMNVEV (reference sequence). The ends lost 6 bases at V and 7 bases at J; junction bases unmatched: 4. In DNA form, the CDR3 reads TGTGCCAGCAGCAGGGGGCAGGGTGGCTACACCTTC. The encoded protein is CASSRGQGGYTF.

This chain links TRBV5-1 with TRBJ2-7, with 7 bases lining up with TRBD1. The CDR3 is 15 residues long. The germline V gene encodes CDR1 SGHRS and CDR2 YFSETQ. J lost 4 bases, V lost 4 bases, and 11 bases had no gene match. CDR3 protein: CASSGSSLGQYEQYF. In DNA form, the CDR3 reads TGCGCCAGCAGCGGTAGCAGCTTGGGACAGTACGAGCAGTACTTC.

The chain is built from TRBV2 and TRBJ1-2, with 9 bases aligning to TRBD1. The J segment lost 5 bases and the V segment lost 4 bases, leaving 5 bases of the junction unmatched. The CDR3 consists of 14 residues. CDR1 and CDR2 from the germline V gene are SNHLY and FYNNEI. CDR3 in DNA: TGTGCCAGCAGTGTGGGACAGGGACCATATGGCTACACCTTC. Its protein is CASSVGQGPYGYTF.